The clone carrying this T cell receptor (delta chain) was detected only a few times. At one boundary the junction diverges from the germline segment, which might be a read error. This specimen includes other DNA sequences encoding the same CDR3. TCRdb re-identified clones in the reads via CATT. This table has about 8,500 delta-chain clones, under 3.5% appearing once. The sample belongs to a study of gamma-delta chains in newborns, infants, children. Per the germline V gene, CDR1 is GEAIGNYY and CDR2 is EKD. The CDR3 consists of 18 residues. The receptor's source is a child who was a newborn, infant or young child, either healthy, febrile or measles-vaccinated (not recorded which). The J gene is TRDJ3, the V gene TRDV2; 12 bases fit TRDD3. The source material was blood. This CDR3 is CACDTVLGDTWDTRQMFF. The CDR3 nucleotides are TGTGCTTGTGACACCGTACTGGGGGATACCTGGGACACCCGGCAGATGTTTTTC.